The rows below give T cell receptor beta chains drawn from one sample of a study of T-cell reconstitution after alpha-beta-depleted transplantation in children. In TCRdb, the PCR reads were re-called with MiXCR into one record per CDR3 protein. The repertoire holds 15,000 to 20,000 distinct CDR3 sequences, with about 5% as singletons. The sample here was PBMCs, taken before TCRalphabeta/CD19-depleted stem cell transplant. These receptors were obtained from a boy aged 5-17 years with acute lymphoblastic leukemia, due to receive a stem cell transplant. Each CDR3 is given with its conserved first and last residue. The order of the fields is clone size, V gene, D gene, J gene, CDR3 protein, CDR3 DNA. A D gene is named only where the DNA matches it firmly. Clone size is shown for a subset of rows, as once, few, many or a class of expanded clone.

size: many; V: TRBV7-2; D: NA; J: TRBJ1-1; CDR3: CASSLSPATSSEAFF; DNA: TGTGCCAGCAGCTTATCTCCGGCCACCTCGTCTGAAGCTTTCTTT
size: many; V: TRBV6-1; D: TRBD2; J: TRBJ2-2; CDR3: CAPGGGRNTNTGELFF; DNA: TGTGCCCCGGGGGGCGGGAGGAACACGAACACCGGGGAGCTGTTTTTT
size: many; V: TRBV7-8; D: NA; J: TRBJ1-5; CDR3: CASSLARNQPQHF; DNA: TGTGCCAGCAGCTTAGCCCGCAATCAGCCCCAGCATTTT
size: many; V: TRBV24-1; D: NA; J: TRBJ2-3; CDR3: CATSDPGAQGADTQYF; DNA: TGTGCCACCAGTGATCCCGGGGCCCAAGGAGCAGATACGCAGTATTTT
size: many; V: TRBV28; D: TRBD1; J: TRBJ1-5; CDR3: CASSPYPVSGGRQPQHF; DNA: TGTGCCAGCAGTCCTTACCCCGTATCAGGGGGACGTCAGCCCCAGCATTTT
size: many; V: TRBV10-3; D: NA; J: TRBJ1-3; CDR3: CAISDPAGYPGNTIYF; DNA: TGTGCCATCAGTGACCCCGCAGGGTACCCTGGAAACACCATATATTTT
size: many; V: TRBV9; D: NA; J: TRBJ2-7; CDR3: CASSVEAGAGEQYF; DNA: TGTGCCAGCAGCGTAGAGGCGGGGGCCGGCGAGCAGTACTTC
size: many; V: TRBV4-1; D: NA; J: TRBJ2-5; CDR3: CASSHDVGIGKTQYF; DNA: TGCGCCAGCAGCCACGACGTGGGGATTGGAAAGACCCAGTACTTC
size: many; V: TRBV7-7; D: NA; J: TRBJ2-1; CDR3: CASSPTRNNEQFF; DNA: TGTGCCAGCAGCCCTACTAGAAACAATGAGCAGTTCTTC
size: many; V: TRBV28; D: NA; J: TRBJ2-1; CDR3: CASSPSGASPNEQFF; DNA: TGTGCCAGCAGTCCCTCCGGGGCTAGTCCGAATGAGCAGTTCTTC
size: medium-sized; V: TRBV24-1; D: NA; J: TRBJ2-3; CDR3: CATSDFSRGGTDTQYF; DNA: TGTGCCACCAGTGATTTTTCCCGGGGCGGCACAGATACGCAGTATTTT
size: many; V: TRBV7-3; D: TRBD2; J: TRBJ2-5; CDR3: CASSSTGLAQETQYF; DNA: TGTGCCAGCAGCTCAACTGGACTAGCACAGGAGACCCAGTACTTC
size: many; V: TRBV2; D: TRBD2; J: TRBJ2-7; CDR3: CASSAAGGTHYEQYF; DNA: TGTGCCAGCAGTGCGGCGGGAGGGACACACTACGAGCAGTACTTC
size: many; V: TRBV6-2/TRBV6-3; D: TRBD1; J: TRBJ1-1; CDR3: CASSYSLRGQRMNTEAFF; DNA: TGTGCCAGCAGTTACTCGTTAAGGGGACAGAGAATGAACACTGAAGCTTTCTTT
size: many; V: TRBV12-3/TRBV12-4; D: NA; J: TRBJ2-3; CDR3: CASLDAGRRDSQYF; DNA: TGTGCCAGCTTAGATGCGGGACGGAGAGATTCGCAGTATTTT
size: many; V: TRBV6-5; D: NA; J: TRBJ2-1; CDR3: CASSRRTQTYNEQFF; DNA: TGTGCCAGCAGTCGCAGGACTCAGACCTACAATGAGCAGTTCTTC
size: NA; V: TRBV7-9; D: TRBD2; J: TRBJ2-3; CDR3: CAMGSSTSGSTDTQYF; DNA: TGTGCCATGGGCTCTTCGACTAGCGGGTCCACAGATACGCAGTATTTT
size: NA; V: TRBV12-3/TRBV12-4; D: TRBD2; J: TRBJ2-1; CDR3: CASRPGLAGGNEQFF; DNA: TGTGCCAGCAGACCGGGACTAGCGGGAGGGAATGAGCAGTTCTTC
size: few; V: TRBV19; D: NA; J: TRBJ2-3; CDR3: CASTVPGADTQYF; DNA: TGTGCCAGTACAGTACCGGGTGCGGATACGCAGTATTTT
size: many; V: TRBV11-3; D: NA; J: TRBJ2-7; CDR3: CASSFISDSRYEQYF; DNA: TGTGCCAGCAGCTTTATCTCCGACAGTCGCTACGAGCAGTACTTC
size: many; V: TRBV7-9; D: NA; J: TRBJ2-1; CDR3: CASSLGTHNEQFF; DNA: TGTGCCAGCAGCTTAGGTACCCACAATGAGCAGTTCTTC
size: NA; V: TRBV5-8; D: NA; J: TRBJ2-7; CDR3: CAIGPGPYEQYF; DNA: TGTGCCATCGGCCCTGGGCCCTACGAGCAGTACTTC
size: many; V: TRBV29-1; D: TRBD1; J: TRBJ1-2; CDR3: CSVHTRTGGGYTF; DNA: TGCAGCGTTCACACTCGGACAGGGGGAGGCTACACCTTC
size: many; V: TRBV15; D: NA; J: TRBJ1-4; CDR3: CATSRDRANEKLFF; DNA: TGTGCCACCAGCAGAGACAGGGCTAATGAAAAACTGTTTTTT
size: NA; V: TRBV7-6; D: NA; J: TRBJ1-1; CDR3: CASSLVGGGAFF; DNA: TGTGCCAGCAGCTTAGTCGGAGGGGGAGCTTTCTTT
size: many; V: TRBV18; D: NA; J: TRBJ1-4; CDR3: CASSPYGTGLNEKLFF; DNA: TGTGCCAGCTCACCCTACGGGACGGGACTTAATGAAAAACTGTTTTTT